This T cell receptor beta chain is drawn from a study of T-cell reconstitution after alpha-beta-depleted transplantation in children. Study-level results: Reportedly, only several hundred clones from non-depleted graft cells drove alpha-beta T-cell counts at about two months.

As concerns this clonotype: Its antigen remains unidentified.

The CDR3 consists of 13 residues. The V and J ends lost 8 bases and 4 bases, in that order; junction bases with no gene match: 7. Germline V gene data show CDR1 as SGHRS and CDR2 as YFSETQ. Library preparation (for TCRbeta) was performed with unique molecular identifiers. MiXCR, applied by TCRdb to the PCR reads, yields one record per CDR3 protein. In the table there are roughly 790,000 distinct CDR3 sequences, roughly 15% of which are singletons. The chain carries TRBV5-1 and TRBJ2-3; 7 positions agree with TRBD1. Sample: PBMCs, mostly from graft donor cells, taken 360 days after TCRalphabeta/CD19-depleted stem cell transplant. This sequence originates from a male patient aged 10-17 years who had a stem cell transplant for acute lymphoblastic leukemia, so the T cells may come from the graft donor. The chain's CDR3 is CASGSGGPDTQYF. The CDR3, as DNA: TGCGCCAGTGGGTCAGGGGGTCCAGATACGCAGTATTTT. The whole variable domain, remainder taken from reference TRBV5-1 and TRBJ2-3, is KAGVTQTPRYLIKTRGQQVTLSCSPISGHRSVSWYQQTPGQGLQFLFEYFSETQRNKGNFPGRFSGRQFSNSRSEMNVSTLELGDSALYLCASGSGGPDTQYFGPGTRLTVL.